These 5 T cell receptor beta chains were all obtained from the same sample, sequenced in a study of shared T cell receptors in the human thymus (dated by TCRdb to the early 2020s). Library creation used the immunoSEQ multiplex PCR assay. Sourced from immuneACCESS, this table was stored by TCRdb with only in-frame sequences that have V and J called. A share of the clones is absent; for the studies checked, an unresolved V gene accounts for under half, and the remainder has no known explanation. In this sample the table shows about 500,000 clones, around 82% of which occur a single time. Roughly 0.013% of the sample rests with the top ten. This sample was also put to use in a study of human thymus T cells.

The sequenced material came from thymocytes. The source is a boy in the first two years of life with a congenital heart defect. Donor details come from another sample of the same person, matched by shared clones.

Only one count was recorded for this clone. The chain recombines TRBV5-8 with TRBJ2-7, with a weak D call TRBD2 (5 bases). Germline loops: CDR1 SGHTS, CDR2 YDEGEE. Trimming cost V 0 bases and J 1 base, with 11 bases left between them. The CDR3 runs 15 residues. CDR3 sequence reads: CASSLAPSLSYEQYF. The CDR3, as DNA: TGTGCCAGCAGCTTGGCGCCTAGCTTATCCTACGAGCAGTACTTC.

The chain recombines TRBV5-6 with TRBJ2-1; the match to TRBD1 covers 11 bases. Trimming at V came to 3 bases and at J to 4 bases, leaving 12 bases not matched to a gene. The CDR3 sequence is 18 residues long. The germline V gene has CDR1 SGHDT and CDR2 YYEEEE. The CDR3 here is CASSSRDRGKIGYNEQFF. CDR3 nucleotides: TGTGCCAGCAGCTCCCGGGACAGGGGGAAGATTGGGTACAATGAGCAGTTCTTC.

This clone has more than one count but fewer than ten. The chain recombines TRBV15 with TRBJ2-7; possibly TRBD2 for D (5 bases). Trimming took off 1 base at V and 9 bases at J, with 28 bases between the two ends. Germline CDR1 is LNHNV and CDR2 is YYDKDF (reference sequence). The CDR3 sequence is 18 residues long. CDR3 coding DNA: TGTGCCACCAGCAGAGTGGTTCTAGCTGGGCTGGAAGGTTTTGGGCAGTACTTC. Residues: CATSRVVLAGLEGFGQYF.

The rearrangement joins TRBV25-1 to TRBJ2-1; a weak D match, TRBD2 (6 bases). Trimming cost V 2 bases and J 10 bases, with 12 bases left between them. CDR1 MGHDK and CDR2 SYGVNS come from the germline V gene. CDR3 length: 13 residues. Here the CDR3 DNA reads TGTGCCAGCAGTGAAGACGGGACTTCAGAGCAGTTCTTC. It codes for CASSEDGTSEQFF.

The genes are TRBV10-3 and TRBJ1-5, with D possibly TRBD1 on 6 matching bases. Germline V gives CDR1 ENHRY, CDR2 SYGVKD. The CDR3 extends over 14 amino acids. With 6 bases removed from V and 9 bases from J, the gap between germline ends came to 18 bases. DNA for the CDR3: TGTGCCATCAGCCCGGGGAGGGGGTCGTTGCCCCAGCATTTT. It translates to CAISPGRGSLPQHF.